Listed here are 10 T cell receptor beta chains from one sample, sequenced in a study of vaccination effects on CD4 cells after COVID-19. TCRdb's table, derived via immunoSEQ multiplex PCR, lists solely in-frame clones and lacks some. The repertoire has over 45,000 clones, 70% of them found once; the top ten carry approximately 20%. No antigen has been assigned to these receptors. Peptide-pool stimulation followed by sequencing identified expanded antigen-specific CD4+ clonotypes in the ViraFEST assay. Scientists isolated CD4+ T cells after an approximately 11-day culture period ended. Vaccine recipients lacked prior SARS-CoV-2 infection and had negative nucleocapsid antibodies. The sample was CD4+ T cells from PBMCs cultured with SARS-CoV-2 spike peptides, taken before COVID-19 vaccination. These TCRs come from a human donor who received a COVID-19 vaccine.

The chain carries TRBV28 and TRBJ1-1; D remains ambiguous. Deletions cut 6 bases from V and 1 base from J, with 12 bases between. Germline V lookup: CDR1 MDHEN, CDR2 SYDVKM. This CDR3 has 14 amino acids. The CDR3 DNA is TGTGCCAGCAGCCCGGACGGACCGAACACTGAAGCTTTCTTT. Translated: CASSPDGPNTEAFF.

A few counts support this clone. The chain recombines TRBV11-2 with TRBJ2-2; 11 nucleotides align to TRBD2. With 6 bases clipped from V and 7 bases from J, the junction kept 10 bases outside the gene matches. Per germline, CDR1 SGHAT and CDR2 FQNNGV. The CDR3 extends over 16 amino acids. The CDR3 region is CASRSITSGRGGELFF. In nucleotides, the CDR3 is TGTGCCAGCAGATCGATCACTAGCGGGAGAGGCGGGGAGCTGTTTTTT.

J is TRBJ2-1 and V is TRBV7-2, with 7 bases matching TRBD1. J gave up 6 bases and V 1 base, and 6 bases lay outside the gene matches. This CDR3 is 15 amino acids long. Looked up from germline, CDR1 is SGHTA and CDR2 is FQGNSA. CDR3 loop: CASSLGDSYRNEQFF. The CDR3 nucleotides are TGTGCCAGCAGCTTAGGGGACAGCTACCGCAATGAGCAGTTCTTC.

The V call is TRBV4-3, the J call TRBJ1-1, with no clear D. V lost 0 bases to trimming and J lost 5 bases, with 13 bases between them. CDR1 LGHNA and CDR2 YSLEER come from the germline V gene. This CDR3 comprises 15 residues. The CDR3 sequence: CASSQDEARRTEAFF. The CDR3 DNA sequence: TGCGCCAGCAGCCAAGATGAGGCCCGGAGGACTGAAGCTTTCTTT.

The chain links TRBV5-1 to TRBJ2-5; TRBD2 might be the D (6 bases). V was clipped by 0 bases and J by 3 bases, with 6 bases between them. Germline CDR1 is SGHRS and CDR2 is YFSETQ. The CDR3 covers 13 residues. In DNA form, the CDR3 reads TGCGCCAGCAGCTTGGGGGGGGAAGAGACCCAGTACTTC. It specifies CASSLGGEETQYF. Supplemented by reference TRBV5-1 and TRBJ2-5, the full variable domain reads KAGVTQTPRYLIKTRGQQVTLSCSPISGHRSVSWYQQTPGQGLQFLFEYFSETQRNKGNFPGRFSGRQFSNSRSEMNVSTLELGDSALYLCASSLGGEETQYFGPGTRLLVL.

The chain uses TRBV27 and TRBJ1-6; no reliable D call. Germline CDR1 MNHEY, CDR2 SMNVEV (reference sequence). The CDR3 sequence is 16 residues long. V was shortened by 3 bases and J by 0 bases, with 9 bases between the two germline ends. This chain's CDR3 is CASSFHQSSYNSPLHF. The CDR3 bases are TGTGCCAGCAGTTTCCACCAGAGCTCCTATAATTCACCCCTCCACTTT.

This chain joins TRBV7-2 and TRBJ2-5; D gene ambiguous. Trimming took off 5 bases at V and 4 bases at J, with 11 bases between the two ends. The germline gives CDR1 SGHTA, CDR2 FQGNSA. This CDR3 comprises 13 residues. CDR3 sequence reads: CASSGVSGETQYF. Here the CDR3 DNA reads TGTGCCAGCAGCGGGGTTTCGGGAGAGACCCAGTACTTC.

This clone appeared a few times. This chain uses TRBV5-1 with TRBJ1-6; the D is unclear. In germline, CDR1 is SGHRS, CDR2 YFSETQ. The V end lost 2 bases, the J end lost 7 bases, and 10 bases lay between the germline ends. The CDR3 contains 14 residues. CDR3: CASSFDGSNSPLHF. CDR3 in DNA: TGCGCCAGCAGCTTTGACGGATCCAATTCACCCCTCCACTTT.

This clone has just a few counts. CDR3: CASSYSSGEKLFF. The CDR3 DNA is TGTGCCAGCAGTTACTCTTCAGGGGAGAAACTGTTTTTT. The genes are TRBV6-6 and TRBJ1-4; D is perhaps TRBD1 (6 bases). This CDR3 spans 13 amino acids. The germline CDR1 and CDR2 sequences are MNHNY and SVGAGI (reference sequence). Trimming left V 0 bases short and J 11 bases short, with 10 bases between.

The rearrangement uses TRBV28 and TRBJ1-1, with D possibly matching TRBD1 (5 bases). The CDR3 extends over 15 amino acids. V lost 2 bases and J 0 bases, leaving 10 bases between the germline ends. Germline CDR1 MDHEN, CDR2 SYDVKM. This CDR3 is CASSLKGIMNTEAFF. The CDR3 DNA reads TGTGCCAGCAGTTTAAAGGGGATCATGAACACTGAAGCTTTCTTT.